The 20 T cell receptor beta chains reported below all come from one sample, sequenced in a study of shared clonotypes between healthy human individuals. Assay: immunoSEQ multiplex PCR; the TCRdb copy retains only in-frame clones and omits some. The sample holds about 470,000 clones; roughly 83% are singletons and the top ten take about 13%. Source material: PBMCs. Receptors were obtained from a woman aged 40 to 55 in good health. Some clones in this sample may be carry-over from other donors' samples.

The chain joins TRBV5-1 to TRBJ2-5; possible D gene TRBD2, 7 bases. Germline CDR1 and CDR2: SGHRS and YFSETQ. The CDR3 has 13 amino acids. Trimming pared 4 bases from V and 4 bases from J, leaving 11 bases between. The CDR3 here is CASSRGGSETQYF. The CDR3 DNA sequence: TGCGCCAGCAGCAGGGGGGGATCAGAGACCCAGTACTTC.

This clone was seen a single time. V is TRBV4-2 and J is TRBJ2-1; 7 bases map to TRBD1. J was trimmed by 6 bases and V by 4 bases; bases with no gene match: 6. CDR1 is LGHNA and CDR2 is YNFKEQ in the germline V gene. This CDR3 has 14 amino acids. The CDR3 protein is CASSRRTGGNEQFF. Written as DNA, the CDR3 is TGTGCCAGCAGCCGCCGGACAGGAGGCAATGAGCAGTTCTTC.

The rearrangement links TRBV28 to TRBJ1-4, with no clear D. The germline gives CDR1 MDHEN, CDR2 SYDVKM. This CDR3 spans 16 amino acids. Trimming shortened V by 3 bases and J by 0 bases, and 11 bases separated the two germline ends. CDR3 coding DNA: TGTGCCAGCAGTTTCCTTTGGACCCCAACTAATGAAAAACTGTTTTTT. Translating gives CASSFLWTPTNEKLFF. The variable domain in full, with the rest retrieved from reference TRBV28 and TRBJ1-4, is DVKVTQSSRYLVKRTGEKVFLECVQDMDHENMFWYRQDPGLGLRLIYFSYDVKMKEKGDIPEGYSVSREKKERFSLILESASTNQTSMYLCASSFLWTPTNEKLFFGSGTQLSVL.

The chain combines TRBV5-4 with TRBJ1-4; 7 nucleotides match TRBD1. The CDR3 is 15 amino acids. The germline gives CDR1 SGHNT, CDR2 YYREEE (reference sequence). With 4 bases clipped from V and 8 bases from J, the junction kept 11 bases outside the gene matches. CDR3 protein: CASSPRQGGPEKLFF. The CDR3 DNA follows: TGTGCCAGCAGCCCACGACAGGGAGGCCCGGAAAAACTGTTTTTT.

This chain connects TRBV19 to TRBJ1-4, with D tentatively TRBD1 (5 bases). CDR1 and CDR2 from the germline V gene are LNHDA and SQIVND (reference sequence). Trimming took off 5 bases at V and 8 bases at J, with 12 bases between the two ends. CDR3 length: 13 residues. The CDR3 is CASSGQDWEKLFF. The CDR3 nucleotides read TGTGCCAGTAGTGGACAAGATTGGGAAAAACTGTTTTTT.

J is TRBJ2-1 and V is TRBV6-6; possible D gene TRBD2, 6 bases. The CDR3 extends over 13 amino acids. V was pared by 0 bases and J by 15 bases, with 15 bases between. The germline gives CDR1 MNHNY, CDR2 SVGAGI (reference sequence). The CDR3 DNA reads as TGTGCCAGCAGTTACTCTGGGGAGGTAAGGCGGTTCTTC. Translating it yields CASSYSGEVRRFF.

This sequence joins TRBV18 and TRBJ1-4, with D perhaps TRBD1 (6 bases). V was cut by 5 bases and J by 6 bases, with 13 bases left in between. Germline V gene sequence: CDR1 KGHSH, CDR2 LQKENI. The CDR3 loop spans 14 amino acids. CDR3 sequence: CASSAGAGDEKLFF. CDR3 sequence (DNA): TGTGCCAGCTCAGCCGGGGCAGGGGATGAAAAACTGTTTTTT.

This clone was counted ten times or more. The genes are TRBV30 and TRBJ1-1; D remains ambiguous. Germline assignment: CDR1 GTSNPN and CDR2 SVGIG (reference sequence). V lost 0 bases, J lost 3 bases, and 14 bases lay in between. There are 15 residues in the CDR3. In DNA, the CDR3 is TGTGCCTGGAGTGTAGGTAGAGCCGGGGACACTGAAGCTTTCTTT. Protein product: CAWSVGRAGDTEAFF.

The CDR3 nucleotides read TGTGCCAGCAGTACCACACTCAACACTGAAGCTTTCTTT. The encoded protein is CASSTTLNTEAFF. V and J are TRBV27 and TRBJ1-1, with D uncertain. Trimming left V 5 bases short and J 2 bases short, with 9 bases between. The germline V gene has CDR1 MNHEY and CDR2 SMNVEV (reference sequence). The CDR3 totals 13 residues.

This clone was detected once. The V call is TRBV28, the J call TRBJ2-1; D call uncertain. The ends were cut back, 1 base at V and 2 bases at J, with 9 bases in the middle. CDR3 length: 15 amino acids. CDR1 is MDHEN and CDR2 is SYDVKM in the germline V gene. DNA of the CDR3: TGTGCCAGCAGTTTATTCACGCCAGCCTACAATGAGCAGTTCTTC. It is translated as CASSLFTPAYNEQFF.

V usage is TRBV7-2 and J usage is TRBJ2-7; TRBD2 matches 13 bases. Germline V lookup: CDR1 SGHTA, CDR2 FQGNSA. V dropped 5 bases and J dropped 7; count of bases not matched to a gene: 8. This CDR3 has 15 amino acids. As DNA, the CDR3 is TGTGCCAGCAGCCAAGGGACTAGCGGGATGAAAGAGCAGTACTTC. Translating it yields CASSQGTSGMKEQYF.

V usage is TRBV7-2 and J usage is TRBJ2-3; 10 bases are a match to TRBD2. This CDR3 comprises 16 residues. The J segment lost 1 base and the V segment lost 2 bases, leaving 3 bases of the junction unmatched. CDR1 and CDR2 (germline): SGHTA, FQGNSA. In DNA, the CDR3 is TGTGCCAGCAGCTTACCTCTAGCGGGGGGCACAGATACGCAGTATTTT. It encodes CASSLPLAGGTDTQYF.

In its sample, this clone was seen a few times. The chain joins TRBV5-1 to TRBJ2-1; the match to TRBD2 covers 7 bases. Germline V lookup: CDR1 SGHRS, CDR2 YFSETQ. This CDR3 has 13 residues. Trimming at V came to 4 bases and at J to 7 bases, leaving 5 bases not matched to a gene. The CDR3 bases are TGCGCCAGCAGCCCTAGCGGTTTTAATGAGCAGTTCTTC. It translates to CASSPSGFNEQFF.

The V call is TRBV25-1, the J call TRBJ1-1; D is uncertain. V was shortened by 5 bases and J by 6 bases, with 13 bases between the two germline ends. The CDR3 has 13 amino acids. Germline V gives CDR1 MGHDK, CDR2 SYGVNS. The CDR3 is CASSKRSGAEAFF. The CDR3 nucleotides are TGTGCCAGCAGTAAAAGGAGCGGGGCTGAAGCTTTCTTT.

This clone was seen a few times. The rearrangement joins TRBV2 to TRBJ2-6; 8 bases line up with TRBD1. There are 15 residues in the CDR3. Unmatched junction bases numbered 5, after V lost 6 bases and J lost 4 bases. Germline loops: CDR1 SNHLY, CDR2 FYNNEI. CDR3 DNA sequence: TGTGCCAGCAGGAACAGGGGGTACGGGGCCAACGTCCTGACTTTC. Translation: CASRNRGYGANVLTF.

V gene TRBV7-9 combines with J gene TRBJ2-2, with 13 positions matching TRBD2. J gave up 13 bases and V 5 bases, and 7 bases lay outside the gene matches. Germline loops: CDR1 SEHNR, CDR2 FQNEAQ (reference sequence). CDR3 length: 14 residues. The CDR3 DNA reads TGTGCCAGCAGCCCGGGACTAGCGGGATCGGCGCTGTTTTTT. Encoded protein: CASSPGLAGSALFF.

This chain connects TRBV2 to TRBJ2-5; D may be TRBD1 (5 bases). The J call is in doubt because the DNA end fits TRBJ2-7 better. Germline V gives CDR1 SNHLY, CDR2 FYNNEI. The CDR3 has 12 amino acids. The CDR3 reads CASRQETYEQYF. As DNA, the CDR3 is TGTGCCAGCAGACAGGAGACCTACGAGCAGTACTTC.

The chain carries TRBV4-3 and TRBJ2-5; 7 nucleotides agree with TRBD1. The CDR3 totals 15 residues. The ends lost 3 bases at V and 2 bases at J; junction bases unmatched: 6. The V gene's germline CDR1 is LGHNA and CDR2 YSLEER. Here the CDR3 DNA reads TGCGCCAGCAGCCACTCAGGGGGACAGCAAGAGACCCAGTACTTC. Translated: CASSHSGGQQETQYF.

The V and J genes are TRBV11-2 and TRBJ1-2, with a tentative D call TRBD1 (5 bases). CDR1 SGHAT and CDR2 FQNNGV come from the germline V gene. V was trimmed by 1 base and J by 6 bases, leaving 15 bases between them. The CDR3 is made up of 15 amino acids. CDR3 nucleotides: TGTGCCAGCAGCTTAGTGAGGGGCGGTATCGATGGCTACACCTTC. Translated, it gives CASSLVRGGIDGYTF.

V usage is TRBV5-1 and J usage is TRBJ1-4, with TRBD1 matching 8 bases. Germline values: CDR1 SGHRS, CDR2 YFSETQ. V dropped 3 bases and J dropped 8; count of bases not matched to a gene: 6. The CDR3 totals 14 residues. CDR3 sequence: CASSSQGVGEKLFF. The CDR3 DNA reads TGCGCCAGCAGCTCACAGGGGGTAGGGGAAAAACTGTTTTTT.